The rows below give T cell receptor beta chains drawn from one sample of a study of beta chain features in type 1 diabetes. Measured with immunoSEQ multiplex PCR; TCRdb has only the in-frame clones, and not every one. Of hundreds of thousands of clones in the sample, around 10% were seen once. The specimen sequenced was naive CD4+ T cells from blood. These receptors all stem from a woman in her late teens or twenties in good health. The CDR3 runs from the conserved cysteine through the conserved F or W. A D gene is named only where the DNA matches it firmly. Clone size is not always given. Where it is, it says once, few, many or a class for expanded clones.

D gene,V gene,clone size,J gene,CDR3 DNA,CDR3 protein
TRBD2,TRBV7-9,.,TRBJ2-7,TGTGCCAGCAGCTTGCTGACTAGCGGGGACTACGAGCAGTACTTC,CASSLLTSGDYEQYF
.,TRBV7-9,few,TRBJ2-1,TGTGCCAGCAGCTCGACATACTCCAACAGGTTCCATGAGCAGTTCTTC,CASSSTYSNRFHEQFF
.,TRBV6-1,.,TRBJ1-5,TGTGCCAGCAAGTATAGCAATCAGCCCCAGCATTTT,CASKYSNQPQHF
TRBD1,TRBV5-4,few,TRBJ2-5,TGTGCCAGCAGCTCGACAGGGGGATTCCAAGAGACCCAGTACTTC,CASSSTGGFQETQYF
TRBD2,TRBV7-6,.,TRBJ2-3,TGTGCCAGCAGCTTAGACAGCGGGAGGGCCGGAGATACGCAGTATTTT,CASSLDSGRAGDTQYF
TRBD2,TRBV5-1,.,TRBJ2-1,TGCGCCAGCAGCGAAGCGGGAGGGCGGGGTGAGCAGTTCTTC,CASSEAGGRGEQFF
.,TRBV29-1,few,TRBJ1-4,TGCAGCGTTGCTCAACAGGGAGGTAAAGAAAAACTGTTTTTT,CSVAQQGGKEKLFF
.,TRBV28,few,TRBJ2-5,TGTGCCAGCAGTCCCCTGGACTTTGCTCGGGAGACCCAGTACTTC,CASSPLDFARETQYF
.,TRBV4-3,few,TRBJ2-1,TGCGCCAGCAGCCAAACTGCCGGGACTGAAGACAATGAGCAGTTCTTC,CASSQTAGTEDNEQFF
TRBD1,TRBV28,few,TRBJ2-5,TGTGCCAGGCCTACTTCAGGGGGCGAGACCCAGTACTTC,CARPTSGGETQYF
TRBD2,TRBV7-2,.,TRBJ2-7,TGTGCCAGCAGCTTAGAAGCGGGAGGCTACGAGCAGTACTTC,CASSLEAGGYEQYF
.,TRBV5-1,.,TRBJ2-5,TGCGCCAGCAGCTTGATGAGGGTTGACACCCAGTACTTC,CASSLMRVDTQYF
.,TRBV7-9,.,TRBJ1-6,TGTGCCAGCAGCCTCGGGGAATCGCGGGATTCACCCCTCCACTTT,CASSLGESRDSPLHF
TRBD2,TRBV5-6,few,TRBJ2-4,TGTGCCAGCAGCTTGGGATTACTAGCGGGGGCCAAAAACATTCAGTACTTC,CASSLGLLAGAKNIQYF
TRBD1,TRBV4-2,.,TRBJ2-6,TGTGCCAGCAGCCAACTTGGGACAGGAGACTCTGGGGCCAACGTCCTGACTTTC,CASSQLGTGDSGANVLTF
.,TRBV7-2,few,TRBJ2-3,TGTGCCAGCAGCTTGAGACAGAGCACAGATACGCAGTATTTT,CASSLRQSTDTQYF
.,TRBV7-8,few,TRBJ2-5,TGTGCCAGCAGCTTATTCAACAGGGAAGAGACCCAGTACTTC,CASSLFNREETQYF
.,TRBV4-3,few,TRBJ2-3,TGCGCCAGCAGCCAAGGGGGGGCACCAGCCGATACGCAGTATTTT,CASSQGGAPADTQYF
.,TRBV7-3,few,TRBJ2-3,TGTGCCAGCAGCCGCGACAGAACTAGCACAGATACGCAGTATTTT,CASSRDRTSTDTQYF
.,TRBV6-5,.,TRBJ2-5,TGTGCCAGCAGTTACTCGATGGTAGCGGCAGAGACCCAGTACTTC,CASSYSMVAAETQYF
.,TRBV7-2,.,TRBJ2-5,TGTGCCAGCACCTTCCCAGCGGAGACCCAGTACTTC,CASTFPAETQYF
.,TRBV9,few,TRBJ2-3,TGTGCCAGCAGCGTAGCACCGGGACTCCCTTTAGATACGCAGTATTTT,CASSVAPGLPLDTQYF
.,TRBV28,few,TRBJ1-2,TGTGCCAGCAGCACCTCCCCGAACCACTATGGCTACACCTTC,CASSTSPNHYGYTF
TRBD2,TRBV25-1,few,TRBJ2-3,TGTGCCAGCGGGCGGCGGGGGGGAAAAGATACGCAGTATTTT,CASGRRGGKDTQYF
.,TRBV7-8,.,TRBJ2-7,TGTGCCAGCAGCTTAGATCCGGGGGCCTCCTACGAGCAGTACTTC,CASSLDPGASYEQYF
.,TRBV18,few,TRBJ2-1,TGTGCCAGCTCACCTTCACGAGGCTATGAGCAGTTCTTC,CASSPSRGYEQFF
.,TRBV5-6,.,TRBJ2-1,TGTGCCAGCAGCGGGGTTGAGCAGTTCTTC,CASSGVEQFF
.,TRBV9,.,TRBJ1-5,TGTGCCAGCAGCGTAGAAGTAGCAGCTCCCCTAGCTAAGGCGGGCAATCAGCCCCAGCATTTT,CASSVEVAAPLAKAGNQPQHF
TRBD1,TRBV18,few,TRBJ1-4,TGTGCCAGCTCACTGACAGGGAATGAAAAACTGTTTTTT,CASSLTGNEKLFF
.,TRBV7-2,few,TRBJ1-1,TGTGCCAGCAGCTTTTACGGCCCTGAAGCTTTCTTT,CASSFYGPEAFF
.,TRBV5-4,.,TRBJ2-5,TGTGCCAGCAGCTTAAGACAGGCTGAAGAGACCCAGTACTTC,CASSLRQAEETQYF
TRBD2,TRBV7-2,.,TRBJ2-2,TGTGCCAGCAGCGAGGGGACTATAAACGGGGAGCTGTTTTTT,CASSEGTINGELFF
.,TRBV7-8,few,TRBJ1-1,TGTGCCAGCAGAAACCCACGGGTGAAGGATAGAGACACTGAAGCTTTCTTT,CASRNPRVKDRDTEAFF
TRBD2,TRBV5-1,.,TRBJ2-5,TGCGCCAGCAGCTTAGGGACTAGCGGGAAAGAGACCCAGTACTTC,CASSLGTSGKETQYF
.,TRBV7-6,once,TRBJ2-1,TGTGCCAGCAGCTTAGGAATTAGACTCGACAATGAGCAGTTCTTC,CASSLGIRLDNEQFF
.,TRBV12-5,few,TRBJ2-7,TGTGCTAGTGGTTTGTTAACCTACGAGCAGTACTTC,CASGLLTYEQYF
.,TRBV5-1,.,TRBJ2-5,TGCGCCAGCAGCTTGGTGTCCAGCGAAGAGACCCAGTACTTC,CASSLVSSEETQYF
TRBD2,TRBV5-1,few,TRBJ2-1,TGCGCCAGCAGCCCACGGACTAGCTCAAATGAGCAGTTCTTC,CASSPRTSSNEQFF
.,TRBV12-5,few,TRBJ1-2,TGTGCTAGTGGTTTGGTTGTAGGGCGCGGAGGAGACTATGGCTACACCTTC,CASGLVVGRGGDYGYTF
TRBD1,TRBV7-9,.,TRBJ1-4,TGTGCCAGCGGACAAAGGGACAGGTCCCACCAAGGGGAAAAACTGTTTTTT,CASGQRDRSHQGEKLFF
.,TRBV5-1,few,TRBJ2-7,TGCGCCAGCAGCTTGGGCGGGGAGCAGTACTTC,CASSLGGEQYF
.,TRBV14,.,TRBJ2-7,TGTGCCAGCAGCCACATGGGGTCCTACGAGCAGTACTTC,CASSHMGSYEQYF
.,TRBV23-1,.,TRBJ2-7,TGCGCCAGGGCCGGGGAGAGCTCCTACGAGCAGTACTTC,CARAGESSYEQYF
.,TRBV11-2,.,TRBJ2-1,TGTGCCAGCAGCTTAGTGCTAAACTACAATGAGCAGTTCTTC,CASSLVLNYNEQFF
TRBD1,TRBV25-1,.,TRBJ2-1,TGTGCCGAAGAAGGGCCGGGACAGGGGTACAATGAGCAGTTCTTC,CAEEGPGQGYNEQFF
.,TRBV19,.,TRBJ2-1,TGTGCCAGTAGTATCGGGCGGAGCTACAATGAGCAGTTCTTC,CASSIGRSYNEQFF
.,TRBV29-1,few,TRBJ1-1,TGCAGCGTTGAAGGCAGCAGGGAACGATCTGAAGCTTTCTTT,CSVEGSRERSEAFF
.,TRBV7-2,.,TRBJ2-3,TGTGCCAGCAGCTTAAGCCTAGCTACTACAGATACGCAGTATTTT,CASSLSLATTDTQYF
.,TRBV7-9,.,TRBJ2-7,TGTGCCAGCAGCTTAGAGTGGTCTAGGGGAGTCTACGAGCAGTACTTC,CASSLEWSRGVYEQYF
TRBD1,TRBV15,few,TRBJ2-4,TGTGCCACCAGCAGAGGGACAGGGGAAATAGCCAAAAACATTCAGTACTTC,CATSRGTGEIAKNIQYF
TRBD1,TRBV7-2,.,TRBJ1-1,TGTGCCAGCAGCTTACGACAGGGAGTAACTGAAGCTTTCTTT,CASSLRQGVTEAFF
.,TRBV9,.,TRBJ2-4,TGTGCCAGCAGCGTTGGGAGGTTAGCCAAAAACATTCAGTACTTC,CASSVGRLAKNIQYF
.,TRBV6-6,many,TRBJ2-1,TGTGCCAGCAGCTACGTCCTAGGCAATGAGCAGTTCTTC,CASSYVLGNEQFF
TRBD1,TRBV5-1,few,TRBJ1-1,TGCGCCAGCAGCCCCACAGGGGGGAACACTGAAGCTTTCTTT,CASSPTGGNTEAFF
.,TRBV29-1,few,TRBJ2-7,TGCAGCGTTGTCCGCTCGTACGAGCAGTACTTC,CSVVRSYEQYF
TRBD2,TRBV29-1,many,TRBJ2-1,TGCAGCACTAGCGAGACCAAATACAATGAGCAGTTCTTC,CSTSETKYNEQFF
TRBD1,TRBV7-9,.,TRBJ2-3,TGTGCCAGCAGCTTCAATTCCGGACAGGGTGGCACAGATACGCAGTATTTT,CASSFNSGQGGTDTQYF
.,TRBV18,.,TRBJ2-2,TGTGCCAGCTCACCAGGGGCGACGAACACCGGGGAGCTGTTTTTT,CASSPGATNTGELFF
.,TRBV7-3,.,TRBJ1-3,TGTGCCAGCAGCAGGGGTGGATATGGAAACACCATATATTTT,CASSRGGYGNTIYF